The rows below give T cell receptor beta chains drawn from one sample of a study of control samples from healthy donors and cancer patients. TCRdb's table, derived via immunoSEQ multiplex PCR, lists solely in-frame clones and lacks some. The data hold 55,000 to 90,000 clones, with about 87% observed a single time. The sequenced material came from blood. The receptors shown here come from a man between 45 and 60 years old in good health. The CDR3 runs from the conserved cysteine through the conserved F or W. D genes are given only for firm matches. Expanded clones get a size class; other rows say once, few or many, or leave the size out.

abundance	d_gene	v_gene	j_gene	CDR3nt	CDR3aa
-	-	TRBV19	TRBJ1-2	TGTGCCAGTCGAGTGCGGGGCGAGAACTATGGCTACACCTTC	CASRVRGENYGYTF
-	-	TRBV19	TRBJ1-1	TGTGCCAGTAGTATTAACCAATTCAACACTGAAGCTTTCTTT	CASSINQFNTEAFF
-	-	TRBV30	TRBJ1-2	TGTGCCTGGAGTGTACATATAGGACAGTCTAACTATGGCTACACCTTC	CAWSVHIGQSNYGYTF
-	-	TRBV3-1/TRBV3-2	TRBJ2-7	TGTGCCAGCAGCCGAAATGACGAGTACGAGCAGTACTTC	CASSRNDEYEQYF
-	TRBD2	TRBV3-1/TRBV3-2	TRBJ2-2	TGTGCCAGCAGCCAAGGGACTAGCGGGGTCAGGGAGCTGTTTTTT	CASSQGTSGVRELFF
-	TRBD2	TRBV14	TRBJ2-1	TGTGCCAGCAGCCCCCCGGGACTATCCTACAATGAGCAGTTCTTC	CASSPPGLSYNEQFF
-	TRBD2	TRBV6-5	TRBJ2-2	TGTGCCAGCGGACGGGAGGGCCGGGGCGGGGAGCTGTTTTTT	CASGREGRGGELFF
-	TRBD1	TRBV10-3	TRBJ1-2	TGTGCCATCAGTGAGCCGGGACAGAGCTATGGCTACACCTTC	CAISEPGQSYGYTF
few	TRBD1	TRBV24-1	TRBJ1-1	TGTGCCACCAGTGATTCCAAGACAGGGATAAGCACTGAAGCTTTCTTT	CATSDSKTGISTEAFF
-	-	TRBV11-2	TRBJ1-2	TGTGCCAGCAGCTTAGAACGGGGGGGTAACTATGGCTACACCTTC	CASSLERGGNYGYTF